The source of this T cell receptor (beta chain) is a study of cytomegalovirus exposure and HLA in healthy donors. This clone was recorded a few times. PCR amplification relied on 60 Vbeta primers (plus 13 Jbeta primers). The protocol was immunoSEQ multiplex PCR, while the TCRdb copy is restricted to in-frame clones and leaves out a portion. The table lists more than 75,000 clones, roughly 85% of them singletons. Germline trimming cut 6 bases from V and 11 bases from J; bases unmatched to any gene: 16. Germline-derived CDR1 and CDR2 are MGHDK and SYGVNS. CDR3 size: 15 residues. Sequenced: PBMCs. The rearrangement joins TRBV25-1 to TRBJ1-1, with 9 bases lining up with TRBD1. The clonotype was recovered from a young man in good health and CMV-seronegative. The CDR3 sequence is CASRPPGKQGAEAFF. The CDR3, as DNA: TGTGCCAGCAGACCTCCCGGAAAACAGGGGGCAGAGGCTTTCTTT.